The clone carrying this TCR beta chain has a count of ten or more. The sample belongs to a study of T cell repertoires in cytomegalovirus infection. Trimming stripped 3 bases from V and 3 bases from J, with 5 bases between. Per germline, CDR1 MNHNY and CDR2 SVGAGI (reference sequence). This CDR3 contains 12 residues. TCRdb re-analysed the reads in MiXCR, keeping a single row per CDR3 protein. This repertoire shows around 130,000 distinct CDR3 sequences, approximately 9.2% found once; its top ten account for about 9.4%. The receptor comes from a human donor in good health (CMV status not recorded). Some clones in this sample may be carry-over from other donors' samples. Sequenced sample: PBMCs. J is TRBJ2-5 and V is TRBV6-6, with D unclear. CDR3 amino acids: CASSYLEETQYF. The CDR3 DNA sequence: TGTGCCAGCAGTTATTTGGAAGAGACCCAGTACTTC.